The 13 T cell receptor beta chains below were found in one sample sequenced in a study of cytomegalovirus exposure and HLA in healthy donors. Profiling relied on immunoSEQ multiplex PCR, and the TCRdb table lists in-frame clones only, not all of them. Found here are 170,000 or so clones, roughly 85% of them singletons; the top ten hold 15% to 20%. The sequenced sample was PBMCs. Receptor source: a man younger than 35 in good health and CMV-seropositive.

The gene calls are TRBV7-3 and TRBJ2-3; possible D gene TRBD2, 6 bases. The CDR3 length is 13 residues. The germline V and J ends were trimmed by 6 bases and 3 bases, with 10 bases remaining between them. CDR1 SGHTA and CDR2 FQGTGA come from the germline V gene. The CDR3 DNA reads TGTGCCAGCAGTTGGGACTCGACAGATACGCAGTATTTT. Translated, it gives CASSWDSTDTQYF.

The V call is TRBV28, the J call TRBJ1-6, with a possible D match to TRBD1 (5 bases). With 2 bases removed from V and 4 bases from J, the gap between germline ends came to 18 bases. Germline values: CDR1 MDHEN, CDR2 SYDVKM. The CDR3 spans 18 residues. The CDR3 reads CASSLKGVLPSYNSPLHF. CDR3 DNA sequence: TGTGCCAGCAGTTTAAAAGGGGTCCTCCCATCATATAATTCACCCCTCCACTTT.

The rearrangement links TRBV6-6 to TRBJ2-7, with 9 nucleotides matching TRBD2. V lost 6 bases, J lost 5 bases, and 11 bases stayed unmatched. This CDR3 is 15 amino acids long. Germline V gene lookup returns CDR1 MNHNY and CDR2 SVGAGI (reference sequence). CDR3 protein: CASRRLLAGVHEQYF. In nucleotides, the CDR3 is TGTGCCAGCAGACGCCTGTTAGCGGGGGTTCACGAGCAGTACTTC.

The rearrangement uses TRBV29-1 and TRBJ2-7, with a possible D match to TRBD1 (5 bases). Germline CDR1 and CDR2: SQVTM and ANQGSEA. V was shortened by 6 bases and J by 3 bases, with 6 bases between the two germline ends. CDR3 length: 10 residues. CDR3 in amino acids: CSVQDYEQYF. The CDR3 nucleotides are TGCAGCGTACAGGACTACGAGCAGTACTTC.

This chain connects TRBV28 to TRBJ1-5, with 7 nucleotides matching TRBD1. J lost 4 bases, V lost 6 bases, and 9 bases had no gene match. The CDR3 runs to 15 residues. Germline V lookup: CDR1 MDHEN, CDR2 SYDVKM. This chain's CDR3 is CASSPGTAENQPQHF. The CDR3 nucleotides read TGTGCCAGCAGCCCTGGGACAGCCGAAAATCAGCCCCAGCATTTT.

The CDR3 sequence is CASSLYRGSTDTQYF. The CDR3 nucleotides are TGCGCCAGCAGCTTGTACAGGGGCAGCACAGATACGCAGTATTTT. The chain links TRBV5-1 to TRBJ2-3, with 7 bases matching TRBD1. V was clipped by 1 base and J by 0 bases; unmatched bases: 2. This CDR3 is 15 amino acids long. Germline loops: CDR1 SGHRS, CDR2 YFSETQ.

This chain's CDR3 is CSVRQGSNYGYTF. The CDR3, as DNA: TGCAGCGTCCGACAGGGCTCTAACTATGGCTACACCTTC. The chain employs TRBV29-1 and TRBJ1-2; 7 bases align to TRBD1. Germline trimming cut 6 bases from V and 0 bases from J; bases unmatched to any gene: 4. The length of the CDR3 is 13 residues. CDR1 SQVTM and CDR2 ANQGSEA come from the germline V gene.

V usage is TRBV5-1 and J usage is TRBJ1-4; a weak D match, TRBD1 (5 bases). Trimming took off 4 bases at V and 8 bases at J, with 24 bases between the two ends. CDR1 and CDR2 from the germline V gene are SGHRS and YFSETQ. There are 17 residues in the CDR3. CDR3 region: CASSPGLRAREEEKLFF. The DNA for the CDR3 is TGCGCCAGCAGCCCAGGACTGAGGGCCAGGGAGGAGGAAAAACTGTTTTTT.

The rearrangement uses TRBV6-5 and TRBJ1-2, with D possibly TRBD1 on 5 matching bases. Per the germline V gene, CDR1 is MNHEY and CDR2 is SVGAGI. CDR3 length: 15 amino acids. With 1 base removed from V and 0 bases from J, the gap between germline ends came to 9 bases. The CDR3: CASSYLTEANYGYTF. CDR3 sequence (DNA): TGTGCCAGCAGTTACTTGACAGAAGCTAACTATGGCTACACCTTC.

The chain links TRBV19 to TRBJ1-1; D may be TRBD1 (6 bases). The CDR3 loop spans 14 amino acids. V gave up 5 bases and J gave up 7 bases, with 17 bases separating them. Germline CDR1 is LNHDA and CDR2 is SQIVND (reference sequence). For the CDR3, the DNA is TGTGCCAGTAGTCCGGACAGCGGGGGTATTGAAGCTTTCTTT. Its protein product is CASSPDSGGIEAFF.

The genes are TRBV4-1 and TRBJ2-7; D is unresolved. The ends were cut back, 0 bases at V and 0 bases at J, with 6 bases in the middle. Germline CDR1 and CDR2: MGHRA and YSYEKL. The CDR3 covers 14 residues. The CDR3 bases are TGCGCCAGCAGCCAAGACTCCCCCTCCTACGAGCAGTACTTC. This translates into CASSQDSPSYEQYF.

J is TRBJ1-1 and V is TRBV10-3; 9 bases agree with TRBD1. The ends lost 9 bases at V and 5 bases at J; junction bases unmatched: 10. This CDR3 comprises 14 residues. The germline CDR1 and CDR2 sequences are ENHRY and SYGVKD. The CDR3 nucleotides read TGTGCCATTACTCCGGGACAGGGATTAACTGAAGCTTTCTTT. Translation: CAITPGQGLTEAFF.

The chain's CDR3 is CAWEKQGIVGGYTF. CDR3 nucleotide sequence: TGTGCCTGGGAAAAACAGGGGATTGTCGGAGGCTACACCTTC. The chain uses TRBV30 and TRBJ1-2, with 7 bases lining up with TRBD1. Germline loops: CDR1 GTSNPN, CDR2 SVGIG (reference sequence). Unmatched junction bases numbered 14, after V lost 5 bases and J lost 8 bases. This CDR3 spans 14 amino acids. The full variable domain, with the rest looked up from reference TRBV30 and TRBJ1-2, is SQTIHQWPATLVQPVGSPLSLECTVEGTSNPNLYWYRQAAGRGLQLLFYSVGIGQISSEVPQNLSASRPQDRQFILSSKKLLLSDSGFYLCAWEKQGIVGGYTFGSGTRLTVV.